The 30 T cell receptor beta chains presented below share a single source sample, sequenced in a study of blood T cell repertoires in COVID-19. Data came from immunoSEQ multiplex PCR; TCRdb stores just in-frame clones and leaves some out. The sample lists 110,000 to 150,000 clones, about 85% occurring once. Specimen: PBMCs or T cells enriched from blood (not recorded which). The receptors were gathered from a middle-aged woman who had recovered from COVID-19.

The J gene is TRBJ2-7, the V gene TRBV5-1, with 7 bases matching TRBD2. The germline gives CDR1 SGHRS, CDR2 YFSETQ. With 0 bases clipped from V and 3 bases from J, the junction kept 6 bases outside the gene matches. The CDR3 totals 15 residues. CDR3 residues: CASSLEGGRYYEQYF. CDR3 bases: TGCGCCAGCAGCTTGGAGGGCGGGAGATACTACGAGCAGTACTTC.

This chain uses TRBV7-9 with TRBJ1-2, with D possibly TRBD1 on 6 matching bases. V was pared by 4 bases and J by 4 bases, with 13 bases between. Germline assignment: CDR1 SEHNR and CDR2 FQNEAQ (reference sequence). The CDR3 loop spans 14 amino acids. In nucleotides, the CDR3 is TGTGCCAGCAGCTCCCCGGACAGTCTCTATGGCTACACCTTC. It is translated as CASSSPDSLYGYTF. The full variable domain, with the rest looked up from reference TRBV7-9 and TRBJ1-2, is DTGVSQNPRHKITKRGQNVTFRCDPISEHNRLYWYRQTLGQGPEFLTYFQNEAQLEKSRLLSDRFSAERPKGSFSTLEIQRTEQGDSAMYLCASSSPDSLYGYTFGSGTRLTVV.

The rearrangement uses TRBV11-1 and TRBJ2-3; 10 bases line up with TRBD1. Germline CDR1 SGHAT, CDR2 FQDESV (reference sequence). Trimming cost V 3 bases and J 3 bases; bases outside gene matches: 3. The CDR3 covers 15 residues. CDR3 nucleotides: TGTGCCAGCAGCTTCCGGGACAGGGGAACAGATACGCAGTATTTT. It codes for CASSFRDRGTDTQYF.

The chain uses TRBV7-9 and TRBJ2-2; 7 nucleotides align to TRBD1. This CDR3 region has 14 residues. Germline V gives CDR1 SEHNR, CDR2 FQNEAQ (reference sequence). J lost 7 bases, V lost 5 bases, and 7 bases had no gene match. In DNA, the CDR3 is TGTGCCAGCAGCAAGACAGGGTATGGCGGGGAGCTGTTTTTT. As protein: CASSKTGYGGELFF.

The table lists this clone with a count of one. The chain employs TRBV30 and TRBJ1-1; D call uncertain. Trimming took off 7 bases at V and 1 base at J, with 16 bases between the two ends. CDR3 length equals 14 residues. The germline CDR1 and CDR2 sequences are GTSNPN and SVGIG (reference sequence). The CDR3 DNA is TGTGCCTCAACTCGGGGAAAACCGAACACTGAAGCTTTCTTT. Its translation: CASTRGKPNTEAFF.

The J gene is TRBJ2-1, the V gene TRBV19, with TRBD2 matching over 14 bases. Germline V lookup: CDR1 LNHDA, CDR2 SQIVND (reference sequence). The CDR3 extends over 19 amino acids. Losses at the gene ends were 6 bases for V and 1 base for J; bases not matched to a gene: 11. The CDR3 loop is CASRPPGLAGATSYNEQFF. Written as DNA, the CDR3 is TGTGCCAGTAGACCCCCGGGACTAGCGGGAGCAACTTCCTACAATGAGCAGTTCTTC.

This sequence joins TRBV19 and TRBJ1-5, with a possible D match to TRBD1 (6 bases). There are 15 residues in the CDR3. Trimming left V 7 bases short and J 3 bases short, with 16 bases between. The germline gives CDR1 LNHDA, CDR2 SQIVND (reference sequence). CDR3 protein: CASIDRRGINQPQHF. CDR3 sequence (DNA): TGTGCCAGTATCGACCGTAGGGGGATCAATCAGCCCCAGCATTTT.

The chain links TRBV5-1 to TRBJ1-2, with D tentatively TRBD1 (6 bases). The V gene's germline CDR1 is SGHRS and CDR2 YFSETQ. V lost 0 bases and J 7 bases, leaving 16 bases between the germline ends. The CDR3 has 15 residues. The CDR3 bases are TGCGCCAGCAGCTTGGGGACAGACGGGGCTTCTGGCTACACCTTC. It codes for CASSLGTDGASGYTF. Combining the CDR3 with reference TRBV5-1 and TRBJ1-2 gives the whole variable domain KAGVTQTPRYLIKTRGQQVTLSCSPISGHRSVSWYQQTPGQGLQFLFEYFSETQRNKGNFPGRFSGRQFSNSRSEMNVSTLELGDSALYLCASSLGTDGASGYTFGSGTRLTVV.

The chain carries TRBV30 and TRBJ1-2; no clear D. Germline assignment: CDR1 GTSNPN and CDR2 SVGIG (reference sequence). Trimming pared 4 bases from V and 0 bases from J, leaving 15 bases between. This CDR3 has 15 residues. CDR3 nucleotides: TGTGCCTGGACCCCATATGGAGCGGCTAACTATGGCTACACCTTC. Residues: CAWTPYGAANYGYTF.

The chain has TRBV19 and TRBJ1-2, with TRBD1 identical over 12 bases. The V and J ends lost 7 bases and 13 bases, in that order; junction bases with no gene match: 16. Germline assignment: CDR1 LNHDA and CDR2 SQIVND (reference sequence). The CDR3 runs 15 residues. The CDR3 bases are TGTGCCAGTATGACAAATCCCGGGACAGGGGGCGATTTCACCTTC. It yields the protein CASMTNPGTGGDFTF. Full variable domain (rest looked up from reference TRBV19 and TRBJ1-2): DGGITQSPKYLFRKEGQNVTLSCEQNLNHDAMYWYRQDPGQGLRLIYYSQIVNDFQKGDIAEGYSVSREKKESFPLTVTSAQKNPTAFYLCASMTNPGTGGDFTFGSGTRLTVV.

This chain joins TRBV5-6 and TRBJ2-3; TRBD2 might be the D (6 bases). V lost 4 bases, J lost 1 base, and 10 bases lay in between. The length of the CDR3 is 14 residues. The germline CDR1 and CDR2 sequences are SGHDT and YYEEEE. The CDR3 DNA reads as TGTGCCAGCAGCCCTGTAGCGGGCACAGATACGCAGTATTTT. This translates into CASSPVAGTDTQYF.

The CDR3 region is CASSLPGKTEAFF. The CDR3 nucleotides read TGTGCCAGCAGCTTACCAGGGAAGACTGAAGCTTTCTTT. V gene TRBV7-3 combines with J gene TRBJ1-1; a possible D gene is TRBD1 (5 bases). Trimming removed 2 bases at V and 5 bases at J, with 9 bases between. The CDR3 loop spans 13 amino acids. Germline CDR1 is SGHTA and CDR2 is FQGTGA.

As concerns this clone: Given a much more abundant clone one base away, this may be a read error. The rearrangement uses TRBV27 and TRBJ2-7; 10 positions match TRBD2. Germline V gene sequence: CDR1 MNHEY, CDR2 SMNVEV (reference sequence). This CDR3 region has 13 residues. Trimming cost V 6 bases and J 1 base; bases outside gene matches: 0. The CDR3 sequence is CASRTSGSYEQYF. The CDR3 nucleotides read TGTGCCAGCAGGACTAGCGGGTCCTACGAGCAGTACTTC.

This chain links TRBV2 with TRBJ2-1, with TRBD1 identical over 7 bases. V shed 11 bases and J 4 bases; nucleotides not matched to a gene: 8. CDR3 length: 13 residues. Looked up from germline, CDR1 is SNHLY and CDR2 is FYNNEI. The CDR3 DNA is TGTGCCGGCCGACAGGGTGGTTACAATGAGCAGTTCTTC. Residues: CAGRQGGYNEQFF.

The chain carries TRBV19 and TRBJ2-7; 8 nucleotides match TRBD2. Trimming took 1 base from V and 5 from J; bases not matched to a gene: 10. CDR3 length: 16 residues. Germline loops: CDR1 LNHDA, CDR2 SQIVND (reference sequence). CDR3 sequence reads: CASSIGRLAGTDEQYF. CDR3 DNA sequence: TGTGCCAGTAGTATAGGCCGGTTAGCGGGGACCGACGAGCAGTACTTC.

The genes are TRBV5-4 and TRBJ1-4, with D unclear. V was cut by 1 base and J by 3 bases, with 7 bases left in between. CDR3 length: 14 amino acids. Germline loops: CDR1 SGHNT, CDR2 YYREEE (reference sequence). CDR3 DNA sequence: TGTGCCAGCAGCTTGTGGGAGTCTAATGAAAAACTGTTTTTT. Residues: CASSLWESNEKLFF.

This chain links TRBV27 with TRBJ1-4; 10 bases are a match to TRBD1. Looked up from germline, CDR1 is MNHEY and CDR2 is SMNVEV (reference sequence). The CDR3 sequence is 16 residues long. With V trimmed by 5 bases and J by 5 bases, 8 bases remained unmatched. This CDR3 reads CASSGFGDRGNEKLFF. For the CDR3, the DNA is TGTGCCAGCAGTGGCTTTGGGGACAGGGGCAATGAAAAACTGTTTTTT.

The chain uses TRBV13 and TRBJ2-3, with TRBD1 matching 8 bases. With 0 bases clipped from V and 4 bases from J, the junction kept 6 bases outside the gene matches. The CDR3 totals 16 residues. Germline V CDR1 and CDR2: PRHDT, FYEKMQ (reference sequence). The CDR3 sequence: CASSLGDRGPPDTQYF. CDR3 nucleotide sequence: TGTGCCAGCAGCTTAGGCGACAGGGGACCTCCAGATACGCAGTATTTT.

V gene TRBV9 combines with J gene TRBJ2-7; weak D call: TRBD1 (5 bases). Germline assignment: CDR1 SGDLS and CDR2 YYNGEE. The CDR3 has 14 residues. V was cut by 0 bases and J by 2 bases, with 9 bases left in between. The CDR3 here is CASSVGDRPYEQYF. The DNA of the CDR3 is TGTGCCAGCAGCGTAGGTGACAGACCCTACGAGCAGTACTTC. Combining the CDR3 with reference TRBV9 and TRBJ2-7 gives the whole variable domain DSGVTQTPKHLITATGQRVTLRCSPRSGDLSVYWYQQSLDQGLQFLIQYYNGEERAKGNILERFSAQQFPDLHSELNLSSLELGDSALYFCASSVGDRPYEQYFGPGTRLTVT.

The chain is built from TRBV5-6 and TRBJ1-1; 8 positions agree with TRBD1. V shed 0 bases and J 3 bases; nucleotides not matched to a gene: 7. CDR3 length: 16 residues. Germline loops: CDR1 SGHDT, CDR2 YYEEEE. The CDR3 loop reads CASSLGQGARHTEAFF. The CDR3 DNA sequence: TGTGCCAGCAGCTTGGGGCAGGGGGCTCGGCACACTGAAGCTTTCTTT.

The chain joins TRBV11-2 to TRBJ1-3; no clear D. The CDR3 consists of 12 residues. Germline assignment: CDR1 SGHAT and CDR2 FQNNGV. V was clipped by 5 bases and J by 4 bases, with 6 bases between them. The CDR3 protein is CASSRGGNTIYF. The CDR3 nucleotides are TGTGCCAGCAGCAGAGGGGGAAACACCATATATTTT.

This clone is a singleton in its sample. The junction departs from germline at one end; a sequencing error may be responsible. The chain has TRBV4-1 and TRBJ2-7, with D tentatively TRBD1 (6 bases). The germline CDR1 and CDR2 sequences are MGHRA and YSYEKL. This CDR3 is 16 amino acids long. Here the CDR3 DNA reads TGCGCCCGCAGCCGACCCGACAGGCCAGGACGTTACGAGCAGTACTTC. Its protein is CARSRPDRPGRYEQYF.

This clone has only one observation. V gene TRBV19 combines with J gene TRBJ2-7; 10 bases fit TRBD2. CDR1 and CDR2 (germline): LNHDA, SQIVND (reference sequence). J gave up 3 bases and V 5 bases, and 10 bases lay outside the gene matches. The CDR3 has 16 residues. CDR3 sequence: CASSVPSASGSYEQYF. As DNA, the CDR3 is TGTGCCAGTAGTGTCCCCTCGGCTAGCGGGAGCTACGAGCAGTACTTC.

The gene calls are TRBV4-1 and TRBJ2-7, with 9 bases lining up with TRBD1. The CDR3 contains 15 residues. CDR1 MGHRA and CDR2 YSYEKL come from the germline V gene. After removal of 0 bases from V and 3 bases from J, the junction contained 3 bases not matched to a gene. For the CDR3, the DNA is TGCGCCAGCAGCCAAGAAGGGACAGGGTTCTACGAGCAGTACTTC. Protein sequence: CASSQEGTGFYEQYF.

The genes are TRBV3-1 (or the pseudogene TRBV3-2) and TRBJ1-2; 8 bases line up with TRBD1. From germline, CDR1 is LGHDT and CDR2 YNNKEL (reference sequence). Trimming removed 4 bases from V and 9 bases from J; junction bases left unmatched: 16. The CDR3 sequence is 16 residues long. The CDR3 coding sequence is TGTGCCAGCAGCCCCGCCGCCTTCGGGACAGGTCTGAGCTACACCTTC. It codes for CASSPAAFGTGLSYTF.

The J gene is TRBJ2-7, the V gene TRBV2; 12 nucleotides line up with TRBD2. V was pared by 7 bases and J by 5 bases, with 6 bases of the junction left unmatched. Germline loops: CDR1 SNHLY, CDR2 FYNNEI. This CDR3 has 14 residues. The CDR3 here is CASIQLAGGNEQYF. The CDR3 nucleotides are TGTGCCAGCATCCAACTAGCGGGAGGAAACGAGCAGTACTTC.

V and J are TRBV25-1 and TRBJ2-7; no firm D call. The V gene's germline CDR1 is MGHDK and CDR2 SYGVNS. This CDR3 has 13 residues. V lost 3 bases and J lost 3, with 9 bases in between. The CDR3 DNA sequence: TGTGCCAGCAGTGACATAGGCGGCTACGAGCAGTACTTC. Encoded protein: CASSDIGGYEQYF.

CDR3 nucleotides: TGTGCCAGCAGGCCGGGACAGGGGGATGGCTACACCTTC. Residues: CASRPGQGDGYTF. The chain carries TRBV2 and TRBJ1-2, with 11 bases matching TRBD1. V lost 6 bases, J lost 6 bases, and 3 bases stayed unmatched. CDR1 SNHLY and CDR2 FYNNEI come from the germline V gene. The CDR3 has 13 amino acids.

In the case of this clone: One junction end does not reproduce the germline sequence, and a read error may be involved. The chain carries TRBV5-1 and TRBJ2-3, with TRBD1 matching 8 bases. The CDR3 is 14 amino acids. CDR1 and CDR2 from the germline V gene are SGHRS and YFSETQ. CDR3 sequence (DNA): TGCGCCAGCAGCCCCGGACAGGGCACTGATACGCAGTATTTT. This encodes CASSPGQGTDTQYF.

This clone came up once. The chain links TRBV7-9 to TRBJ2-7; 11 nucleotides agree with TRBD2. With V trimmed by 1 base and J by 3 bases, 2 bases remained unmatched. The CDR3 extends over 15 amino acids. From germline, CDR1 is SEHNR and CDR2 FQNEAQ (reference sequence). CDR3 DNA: TGTGCCAGCAGCTTAGAGCTAGCGGGGGGCTACGAGCAGTACTTC. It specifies CASSLELAGGYEQYF. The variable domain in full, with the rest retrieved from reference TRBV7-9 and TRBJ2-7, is DTGVSQNPRHKITKRGQNVTFRCDPISEHNRLYWYRQTLGQGPEFLTYFQNEAQLEKSRLLSDRFSAERPKGSFSTLEIQRTEQGDSAMYLCASSLELAGGYEQYFGPGTRLTVT.